Below, one TCR beta chain is given with its context. This sample is part of a study of shared clonotypes between healthy human individuals. Using immunoSEQ multiplex PCR, the repertoire was profiled, and TCRdb retains in-frame clones only, with some absent. The table lists roughly 2.4 million clones, 95% of them singletons. Caucasian adults residing in Nashville, Tennessee made up all the donors. CD45RA+ naive and CD45RA-negative memory subsets were separated from CD4+ cells. CDR3 length: 16 residues. Germline lookup yields CDR1 SGHVS and CDR2 FQNEAQ. After removal of 5 bases from V and 2 bases from J, the junction contained 7 bases not matched to a gene.

The chain links TRBV7-8 to TRBJ2-1, with TRBD2 matching 9 bases. The sequence derives from a man aged 18 to 35 in good health. Sequenced input: naive CD4+ T cells sorted from blood. The sample's subset: CD45RA+ positively selected. The CDR3: CASSQRLADAYNEQFF. The CDR3 bases are TGTGCCAGCAGCCAAAGACTAGCGGACGCCTACAATGAGCAGTTCTTC.